Here is one TCR beta chain with its context. Its antigen is as yet unknown. Germline CDR1 reads LGHNA; CDR2 reads YSLEER. J gave up 5 bases and V 1 base, and 4 bases lay outside the gene matches. CDR3 length: 14 amino acids. The data originate from a study of cytomegalovirus exposure and HLA in healthy donors. The study, taken as a whole, reports: An assumption of roughly uniform sequencing depth across donors underlay the presence/absence analyses. CMV serostatus stood as the only immune exposure information on hand.

The PCR contained 60 Vbeta and 13 Jbeta primers. Produced via immunoSEQ multiplex PCR; TCRdb's table is partial and in-frame only. Its table records approximately 140,000 clones. Healthy bone marrow donors supplied every sample. This sequence joins TRBV4-3 and TRBJ2-5; 7 positions match TRBD2. Source material: PBMCs. The TCR sequence derives from a woman in her thirties or forties in good health and CMV-seronegative. The CDR3 spells CASSQAGGGETQYF. The CDR3 DNA follows: TGCGCCAGCAGCCAAGCGGGGGGAGGGGAGACCCAGTACTTC.